This TCR beta chain originates from a study of PD-L1 blockade in urothelial cancer. Study details: The patients' atezolizumab therapy, 1,200 mg intravenously every 3 weeks, started around 2014. Peripheral blood specimens exhibited a median yield of approximately 140,000 T cells. Whole-study results and caveats: Pretreatment clonality of the blood TCR repertoire below the median was predictive of superior survival.

Clones were read by immunoSEQ multiplex PCR, and TCRdb kept only the in-frame ones, dropping some. The sample shows roughly 43,000 clones, 70% to 85% of them seen only once. On this clone itself: Its antigen is still unknown.

This CDR3 has 15 amino acids. The germline gives CDR1 SGHTA, CDR2 FQGTGA. The V segment lost 2 bases and the J segment 6 bases; nucleotides outside the gene matches: 5. The patients' disease, urothelial carcinoma, was locally advanced or metastatic. The chain carries TRBV7-3 and TRBJ2-3, with 10 positions matching TRBD1. Specimen: PBMCs, collected around atezolizumab (anti-PD-L1) treatment. The receptor's source is a man in his sixties or seventies with urothelial cancer. CDR3 coding DNA: TGTGCCAGCAGCTTAGGGACAGGGGAAAGGGATACGCAGTATTTT. This encodes CASSLGTGERDTQYF.